This T cell receptor beta chain was found in a study of blood T cell repertoires in COVID-19. Study context: Symptom resolution, clearance, or two negative PCRs marked the recovered donors of Cohort 3.

Participant reports of clinical history set cohort assignment. The trim removed 9 bases at V and 8 bases at J, leaving 13 bases unmatched. The CDR3 totals 14 residues. Germline lookup yields CDR1 MNHEY and CDR2 SVGAGI. Clones were read by immunoSEQ multiplex PCR, and TCRdb kept only the in-frame ones, dropping some. The repertoire holds hundreds of thousands of clones, with approximately 87% as singletons. This rearrangement joins TRBV6-5 to TRBJ1-3, with TRBD1 identical over 7 bases. The receptor comes from a man aged 40-49 years in a cohort exposed to, infected with or recovered from COVID-19 (not recorded which). The specimen sequenced was PBMCs or T cells enriched from blood (not recorded which). The CDR3 region is CASLIRDSWDTIYF. The CDR3 region has the DNA TGTGCCAGTTTGATCCGGGACAGTTGGGACACCATATATTTT.